One and the same sample provided the 14 T cell receptor beta chains below, sequenced in a study of Graves' ophthalmopathy and Graves' hyperthyroidism. Beta-chain TCR CDR3 regions were amplified from RNA transcripts. Second-round multiplex PCR followed a first-round RT-PCR using HTBI primers. Each CDR3 protein gets one entry after TCRdb re-called the multiplex PCR reads with MiXCR. The repertoire holds over a million distinct CDR3 sequences, around a third seen once, with 11% in the top ten. Sequenced input: peripheral blood or thyroid tissue (not recorded which). The source is an adult man with Graves' hyperthyroidism.

This clonotype occurred many times. The chain uses TRBV7-2 and TRBJ1-1, with TRBD1 as a possible D gene (6 bases). The germline V gene has CDR1 SGHTA and CDR2 FQGNSA. Trimming removed 10 bases at V and 4 bases at J, with 19 bases between. The CDR3 has 14 residues. This CDR3 is CATQGYRASTEAFF. CDR3 DNA: TGTGCCACCCAGGGGTACAGGGCGAGCACTGAAGCTTTCTTT.

This clonotype was recorded many times. The chain couples TRBV7-9 to TRBJ1-4; possible D gene TRBD1, 5 bases. Trimming shortened V by 3 bases and J by 2 bases, and 13 bases separated the two germline ends. CDR3 length: 16 residues. Germline lookup yields CDR1 SEHNR and CDR2 FQNEAQ (reference sequence). Here the CDR3 reads CASSLEDSATNEKLFF. The CDR3 region has the DNA TGTGCCAGCAGCTTGGAAGACAGTGCGACTAATGAAAAACTGTTTTTT.

The rearrangement links TRBV19 to TRBJ2-7; 7 nucleotides line up with TRBD1. The CDR3 spans 13 residues. Unmatched junction bases numbered 8, after V lost 8 bases and J lost 4 bases. Germline CDR1 is LNHDA and CDR2 is SQIVND (reference sequence). The CDR3 region has the DNA TGTGCCAGTGGGAGACAGGGTGGTTACGAGCAGTACTTC. Translating gives CASGRQGGYEQYF.

In its sample, this clonotype was seen a few times. V gene TRBV6-5 combines with J gene TRBJ2-7; tentatively, D is TRBD1 (6 bases). V lost 2 bases to trimming and J lost 6 bases, with 23 bases between them. Germline V gene data show CDR1 as MNHEY and CDR2 as SVGAGI. The CDR3 runs to 17 residues. This chain's CDR3 is CASSYTQRTGKGFEQYF. The CDR3 region has the DNA TGTGCCAGCAGTTACACCCAACGTACAGGGAAGGGGTTCGAGCAGTACTTC.

This clonotype was seen a handful of times. The chain combines TRBV28 with TRBJ1-6; D gene uncertain. The CDR3 extends over 17 amino acids. V was trimmed by 6 bases and J by 10 bases, leaving 25 bases between them. The V gene's germline CDR1 is MDHEN and CDR2 SYDVKM. The CDR3 loop reads CASSSPGYTELGSPLHF. In nucleotides, the CDR3 is TGTGCCAGCAGCTCACCGGGATACACGGAACTGGGCTCACCCCTCCACTTT.

This chain links TRBV20-1 with TRBJ1-5, with 8 bases aligning to TRBD1. J was trimmed by 5 bases and V by 4 bases; bases with no gene match: 13. Germline CDR1 reads DFQATT; CDR2 reads SNEGSKA (reference sequence). This CDR3 is 16 amino acids long. CDR3 nucleotide sequence: TGCAGTGCTACCGAGACAGGGGCCGAGGGACATCAGCCCCAGCATTTT. Encoded protein: CSATETGAEGHQPQHF.

This clonotype was recorded a few times. This chain joins TRBV4-3 and TRBJ2-7; a possible D gene is TRBD2 (5 bases). Germline assignment: CDR1 LGHNA and CDR2 YSLEER. The CDR3 has 13 residues. Trimming took off 0 bases at V and 7 bases at J, with 10 bases between the two ends. The CDR3: CASSQDGVREQYF. In DNA form, the CDR3 reads TGCGCCAGCAGCCAAGACGGGGTGAGGGAGCAGTACTTC.

This clonotype was counted many times. The chain carries TRBV29-1 and TRBJ1-2; D not certain. CDR1 and CDR2 from the germline V gene are SQVTM and ANQGSEA. There are 10 residues in the CDR3. V lost 8 bases and J 3 bases, leaving 7 bases between the germline ends. The CDR3 DNA follows: TGCAGCACCGGGGACTATGGCTACACCTTC. Translated, it gives CSTGDYGYTF.

The chain employs TRBV25-1 and TRBJ2-7; 7 nucleotides line up with TRBD1. This CDR3 is built from 14 residues. J was trimmed by 4 bases and V by 8 bases; bases with no gene match: 11. Germline CDR1 MGHDK, CDR2 SYGVNS. DNA of the CDR3: TGTGCCAGCGCCACTGACAGGGAACGTTACGAGCAGTACTTC. It codes for CASATDRERYEQYF.

In its sample, this clonotype was seen many times. V is TRBV7-9 and J is TRBJ2-7; the match to TRBD1 covers 9 bases. Germline V gives CDR1 SEHNR, CDR2 FQNEAQ (reference sequence). This CDR3 spans 15 amino acids. With V trimmed by 5 bases and J by 6 bases, 11 bases remained unmatched. The CDR3 loop reads CASSTQQGASGEQYF. CDR3 coding DNA: TGTGCCAGCAGCACGCAACAGGGGGCATCGGGCGAGCAGTACTTC.

This chain links TRBV7-8 with TRBJ2-5, with 9 bases identical to TRBD2. The CDR3 extends over 16 amino acids. Trimming took 1 base from V and 0 from J; bases not matched to a gene: 3. Germline CDR1 is SGHVS and CDR2 is FQNEAQ. The CDR3 is CASSLVTSGYQETQYF. The CDR3 DNA reads TGTGCCAGCAGCTTAGTCACTAGCGGGTACCAAGAGACCCAGTACTTC.

This clonotype was found many times. V gene TRBV19 combines with J gene TRBJ1-2, with D possibly TRBD1 on 5 matching bases. Trimming pared 3 bases from V and 6 bases from J, leaving 14 bases between. From germline, CDR1 is LNHDA and CDR2 SQIVND (reference sequence). This CDR3 spans 14 amino acids. The CDR3 nucleotides are TGTGCCAGTAGTATTTCTGGTGGGGACCATGGCTACACCTTC. Translating gives CASSISGGDHGYTF.

For this clonotype: A read error is possible here, since a much larger clone lies one base away. The CDR3 ends on some other residue instead of the conserved phenylalanine or tryptophan, so this is likely a read error. CDR3 coding DNA: TGTGCCAGCAGCTCCGGCAGGGCAGGTGGCTACACCCTC. This codes for CASSSGRAGGYTL. This sequence joins TRBV9 and TRBJ1-2; possibly TRBD1 for D (5 bases). This CDR3 has 13 residues. V lost 4 bases to trimming and J lost 7 bases, with 14 bases between them. Germline V gene sequence: CDR1 SGDLS, CDR2 YYNGEE.

The chain recombines TRBV20-1 with TRBJ1-1; 7 bases line up with TRBD1. The junction had 10 bases not matched to a gene; V was cut back by 2 bases and J by 4 bases. Germline CDR1 DFQATT, CDR2 SNEGSKA (reference sequence). The CDR3 contains 15 residues. The DNA for the CDR3 is TGCAGTGCTAGATATAGGGGGCGCAGGGTCACTGAAGCTTTCTTT. It is translated as CSARYRGRRVTEAFF.